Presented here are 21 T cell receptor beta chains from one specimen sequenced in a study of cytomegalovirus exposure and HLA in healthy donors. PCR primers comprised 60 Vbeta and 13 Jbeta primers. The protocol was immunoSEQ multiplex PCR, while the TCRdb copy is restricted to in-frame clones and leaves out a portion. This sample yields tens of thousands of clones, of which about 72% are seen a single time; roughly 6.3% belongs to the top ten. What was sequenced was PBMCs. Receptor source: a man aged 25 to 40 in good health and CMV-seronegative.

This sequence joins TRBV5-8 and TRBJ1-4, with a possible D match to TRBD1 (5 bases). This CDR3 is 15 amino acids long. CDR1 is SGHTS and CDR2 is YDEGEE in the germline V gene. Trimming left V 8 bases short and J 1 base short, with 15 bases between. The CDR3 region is CARGRGDGTNEKLFF. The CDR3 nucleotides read TGTGCCAGGGGCCGCGGGGACGGAACTAATGAAAAACTGTTTTTT.

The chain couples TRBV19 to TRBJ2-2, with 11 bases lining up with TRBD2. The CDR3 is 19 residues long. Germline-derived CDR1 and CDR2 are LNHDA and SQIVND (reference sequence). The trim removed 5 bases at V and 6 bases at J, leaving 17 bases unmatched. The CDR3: CASSSTNSGRAYIAGELFF. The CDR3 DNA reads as TGTGCCAGTAGTTCCACGAATAGCGGGAGGGCCTACATAGCCGGGGAGCTGTTTTTT.

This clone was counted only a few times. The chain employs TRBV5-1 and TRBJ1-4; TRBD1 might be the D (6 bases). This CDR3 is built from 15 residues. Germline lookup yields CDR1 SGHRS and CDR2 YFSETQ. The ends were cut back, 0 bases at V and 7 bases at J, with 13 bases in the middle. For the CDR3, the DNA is TGCGCCAGCAGCTTGGGACAGGTTTTTTTTGAAAAACTGTTTTTT. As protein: CASSLGQVFFEKLFF.

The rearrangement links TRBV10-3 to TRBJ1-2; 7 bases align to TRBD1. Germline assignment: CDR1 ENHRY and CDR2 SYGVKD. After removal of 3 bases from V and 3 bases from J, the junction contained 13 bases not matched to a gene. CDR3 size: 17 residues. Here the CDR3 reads CAISDWDSREWDYGYTF. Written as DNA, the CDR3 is TGTGCCATCAGTGACTGGGACAGCCGGGAATGGGACTATGGCTACACCTTC.

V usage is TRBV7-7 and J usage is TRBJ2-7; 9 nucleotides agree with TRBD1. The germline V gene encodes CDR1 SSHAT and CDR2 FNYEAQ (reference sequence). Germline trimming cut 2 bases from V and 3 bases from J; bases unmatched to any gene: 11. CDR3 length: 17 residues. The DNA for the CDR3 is TGTGCCAGCAGCTTATTTCACGGGACAGGGATTGGCTACGAGCAGTACTTC. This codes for CASSLFHGTGIGYEQYF.

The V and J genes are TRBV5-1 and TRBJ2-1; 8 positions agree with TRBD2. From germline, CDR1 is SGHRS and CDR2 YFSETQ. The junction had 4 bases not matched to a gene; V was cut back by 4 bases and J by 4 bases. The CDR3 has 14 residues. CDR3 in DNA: TGCGCCAGCAGCATGTCGGGAGGGTACAATGAGCAGTTCTTC. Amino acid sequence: CASSMSGGYNEQFF.

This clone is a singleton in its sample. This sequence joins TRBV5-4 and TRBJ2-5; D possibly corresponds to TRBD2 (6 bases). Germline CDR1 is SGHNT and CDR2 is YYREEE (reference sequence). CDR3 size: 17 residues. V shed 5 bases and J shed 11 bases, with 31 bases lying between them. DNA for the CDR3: TGTGCCAGCAGTTCGGACCCTACACTAGCCTCCGTAGGGGAGCAGTACTTC. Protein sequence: CASSSDPTLASVGEQYF.

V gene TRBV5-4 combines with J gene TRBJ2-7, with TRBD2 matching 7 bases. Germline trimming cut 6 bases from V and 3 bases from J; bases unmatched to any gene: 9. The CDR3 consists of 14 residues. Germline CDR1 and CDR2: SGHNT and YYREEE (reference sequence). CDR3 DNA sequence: TGTGCCAGCAAGCGGGACGGAAGAAACTACGAGCAGTACTTC. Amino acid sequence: CASKRDGRNYEQYF.

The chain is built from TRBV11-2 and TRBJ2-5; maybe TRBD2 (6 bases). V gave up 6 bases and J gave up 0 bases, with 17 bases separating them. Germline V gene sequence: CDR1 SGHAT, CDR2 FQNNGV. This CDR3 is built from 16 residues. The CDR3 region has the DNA TGTGCCAGCAGGTCGGTGGGGGAGGCTTACCAAGAGACCCAGTACTTC. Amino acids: CASRSVGEAYQETQYF. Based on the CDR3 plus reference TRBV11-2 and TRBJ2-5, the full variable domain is EAGVAQSPRYKIIEKRQSVAFWCNPISGHATLYWYQQILGQGPKLLIQFQNNGVVDDSQLPKDRFSAERLKGVDSTLKIQPAKLEDSAVYLCASRSVGEAYQETQYFGPGTRLLVL.

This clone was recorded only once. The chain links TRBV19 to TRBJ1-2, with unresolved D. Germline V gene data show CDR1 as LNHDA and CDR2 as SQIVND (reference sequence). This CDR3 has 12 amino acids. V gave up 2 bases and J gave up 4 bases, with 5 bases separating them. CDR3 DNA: TGTGCCAGTAGTATATCTGTCTATGGCTACACCTTC. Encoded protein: CASSISVYGYTF.

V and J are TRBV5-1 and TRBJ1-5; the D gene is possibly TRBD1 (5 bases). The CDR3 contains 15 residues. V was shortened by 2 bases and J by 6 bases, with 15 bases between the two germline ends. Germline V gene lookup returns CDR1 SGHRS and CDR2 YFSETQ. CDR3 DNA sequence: TGCGCCAGCAGCTTAGACAGTGGGTCAGGTCAGCCCCAGCATTTT. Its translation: CASSLDSGSGQPQHF.

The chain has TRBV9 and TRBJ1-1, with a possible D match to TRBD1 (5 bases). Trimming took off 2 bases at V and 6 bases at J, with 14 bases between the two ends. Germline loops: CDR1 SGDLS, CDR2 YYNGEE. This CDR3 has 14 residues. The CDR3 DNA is TGTGCCAGCAGCGTGGTTCGGGGGGGTTCTGAAGCTTTCTTT. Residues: CASSVVRGGSEAFF.

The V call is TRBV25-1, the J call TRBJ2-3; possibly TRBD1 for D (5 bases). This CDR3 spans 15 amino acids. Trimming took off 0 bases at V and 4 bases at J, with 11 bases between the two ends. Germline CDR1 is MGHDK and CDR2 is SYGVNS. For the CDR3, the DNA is TGTGCCAGCAGTGAATACGCAGGGCCAGCAGATACGCAGTATTTT. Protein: CASSEYAGPADTQYF.

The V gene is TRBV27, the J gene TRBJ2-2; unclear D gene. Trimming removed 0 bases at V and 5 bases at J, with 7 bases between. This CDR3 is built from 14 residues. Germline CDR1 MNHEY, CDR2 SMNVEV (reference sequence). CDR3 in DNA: TGTGCCAGCAGTTTATCGATGGCAACCGGGGAGCTGTTTTTT. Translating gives CASSLSMATGELFF.

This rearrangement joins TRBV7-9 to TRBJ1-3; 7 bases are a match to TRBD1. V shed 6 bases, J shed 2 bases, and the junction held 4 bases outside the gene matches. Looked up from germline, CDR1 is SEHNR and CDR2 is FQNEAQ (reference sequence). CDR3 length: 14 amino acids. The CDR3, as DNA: TGTGCCAGCAGTTCTGACAGGGCTGGAAACACCATATATTTT. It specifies CASSSDRAGNTIYF. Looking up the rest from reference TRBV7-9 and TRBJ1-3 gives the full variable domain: DTGVSQNPRHKITKRGQNVTFRCDPISEHNRLYWYRQTLGQGPEFLTYFQNEAQLEKSRLLSDRFSAERPKGSFSTLEIQRTEQGDSAMYLCASSSDRAGNTIYFGEGSWLTVV.

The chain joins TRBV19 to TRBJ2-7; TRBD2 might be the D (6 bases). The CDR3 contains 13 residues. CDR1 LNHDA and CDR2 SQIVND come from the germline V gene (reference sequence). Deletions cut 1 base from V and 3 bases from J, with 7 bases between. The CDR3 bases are TGTGCCAGTAGTATAGGGGGGGACTACGAGCAGTACTTC. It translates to CASSIGGDYEQYF.

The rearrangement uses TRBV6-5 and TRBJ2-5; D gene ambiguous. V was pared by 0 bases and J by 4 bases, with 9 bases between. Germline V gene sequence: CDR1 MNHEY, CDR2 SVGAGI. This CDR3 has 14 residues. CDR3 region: CASSYSGSVETQYF. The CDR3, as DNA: TGTGCCAGCAGTTACTCTGGTTCGGTAGAGACCCAGTACTTC.

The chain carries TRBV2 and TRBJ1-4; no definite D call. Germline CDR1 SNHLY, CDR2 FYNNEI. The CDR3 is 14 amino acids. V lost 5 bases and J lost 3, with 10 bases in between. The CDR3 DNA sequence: TGTGCCAGCAGTTTGAGGATACCTAATGAAAAACTGTTTTTT. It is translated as CASSLRIPNEKLFF.

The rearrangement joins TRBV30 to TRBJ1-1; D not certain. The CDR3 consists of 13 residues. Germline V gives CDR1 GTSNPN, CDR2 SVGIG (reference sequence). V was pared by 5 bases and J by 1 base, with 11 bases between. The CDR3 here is CAWAVSSNTEAFF. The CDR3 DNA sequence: TGTGCCTGGGCAGTCTCTTCGAACACTGAAGCTTTCTTT. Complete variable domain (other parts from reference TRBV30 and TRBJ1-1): SQTIHQWPATLVQPVGSPLSLECTVEGTSNPNLYWYRQAAGRGLQLLFYSVGIGQISSEVPQNLSASRPQDRQFILSSKKLLLSDSGFYLCAWAVSSNTEAFFGQGTRLTVV.

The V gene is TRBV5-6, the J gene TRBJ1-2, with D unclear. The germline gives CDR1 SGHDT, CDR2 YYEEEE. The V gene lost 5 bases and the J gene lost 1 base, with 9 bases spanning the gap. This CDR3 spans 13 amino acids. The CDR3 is CASREIVNYGYTF. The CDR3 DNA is TGTGCCAGCAGGGAGATAGTTAACTATGGCTACACCTTC.

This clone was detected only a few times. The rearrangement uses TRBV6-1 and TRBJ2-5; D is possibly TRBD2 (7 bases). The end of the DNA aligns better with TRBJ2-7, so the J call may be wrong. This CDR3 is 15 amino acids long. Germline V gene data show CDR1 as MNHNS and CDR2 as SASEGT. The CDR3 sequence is CASSESGGGPYEQYF. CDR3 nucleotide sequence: TGTGCCAGCAGTGAATCGGGCGGGGGCCCCTACGAGCAGTACTTC.